Presented here are 15 T cell receptor beta chains from one specimen sequenced in a study of T cells in Graves' hyperthyroidism and ophthalmopathy. Amplified TCR beta CDR3 regions came from RNA transcripts. TCR CDR3 regions were first amplified by RT-PCR with HTBI primers. One entry per CDR3 protein, called by TCRdb with MiXCR from the multiplex PCR reads. The sample shows about 530,000 distinct CDR3 sequences, approximately 17% of them seen only once. Sequenced input: blood. The receptors shown here come from a woman aged 18-30 years with Graves' ophthalmopathy.

This clonotype was detected only a few times. The chain combines TRBV5-4 with TRBJ2-7, with TRBD2 matching over 9 bases. With 4 bases clipped from V and 2 bases from J, the junction kept 13 bases outside the gene matches. From germline, CDR1 is SGHNT and CDR2 YYREEE (reference sequence). The CDR3 runs 17 residues. This CDR3 reads CASSRIPLAGPPYEQYF. CDR3 DNA: TGTGCCAGCAGCCGAATTCCCCTAGCGGGGCCCCCCTACGAGCAGTACTTC.

This clonotype was recorded at least ten times. The chain uses TRBV5-6 and TRBJ1-1; the D gene is possibly TRBD1 (5 bases). The germline gives CDR1 SGHDT, CDR2 YYEEEE. The CDR3 has 14 amino acids. Trimming took off 4 bases at V and 3 bases at J, with 13 bases between the two ends. The CDR3 spells CASSHGAGHTEAFF. The CDR3 DNA reads as TGTGCCAGCAGCCATGGAGCGGGGCACACTGAAGCTTTCTTT.

This clonotype was seen a few times. This chain links TRBV15 with TRBJ2-3; D not certain. The V gene's germline CDR1 is LNHNV and CDR2 YYDKDF (reference sequence). The CDR3 is made up of 15 amino acids. Between the trimmed V and J ends, which lost 0 bases and 4 bases, there was a span of 11 bases. The CDR3 sequence: CATSRDPRSADTQYF. The CDR3 nucleotides are TGTGCCACCAGCAGAGATCCCAGGAGCGCAGATACGCAGTATTTT.

This clonotype was seen repeatedly, ten times or more. This chain uses TRBV10-3 with TRBJ1-2; the match to TRBD1 covers 7 bases. The germline V gene encodes CDR1 ENHRY and CDR2 SYGVKD. The ends lost 5 bases at V and 8 bases at J; junction bases unmatched: 5. The CDR3 runs 12 residues. The CDR3 region has the DNA TGTGCCATCAGTTGGGACAGTTGGGGCTACACCTTC. It yields the protein CAISWDSWGYTF.

This clonotype has a count of ten or more. J is TRBJ1-2 and V is TRBV30, with TRBD1 identical over 8 bases. Germline V gene data show CDR1 as GTSNPN and CDR2 as SVGIG (reference sequence). The CDR3 contains 13 residues. V was pared by 2 bases and J by 9 bases, with 8 bases of the junction left unmatched. The CDR3, as DNA: TGTGCCTGGAGTACAGGGGGGCCCTGGAGCTACACCTTC. Encoded protein: CAWSTGGPWSYTF.

This clonotype appeared many times. V is TRBV29-1 and J is TRBJ1-1; no clear D. The CDR3 has 13 amino acids. Trimming removed 8 bases at V and 1 base at J, with 14 bases between. The germline gives CDR1 SQVTM, CDR2 ANQGSEA. CDR3: CSHAGRSNTEAFF. As DNA, the CDR3 is TGCAGCCATGCTGGACGGTCGAACACTGAAGCTTTCTTT.

At least ten counts were recorded for this clonotype. This chain links TRBV24-1 with TRBJ2-1; 10 bases fit TRBD2. Germline assignment: CDR1 KGHDR and CDR2 SFDVKD. Unmatched junction bases numbered 6, after V lost 1 base and J lost 4 bases. This CDR3 comprises 17 residues. CDR3 protein: CATSDFQAGGIYNEQFF. For the CDR3, the DNA is TGTGCCACCAGTGATTTCCAAGCGGGGGGGATATACAATGAGCAGTTCTTC.

This clonotype was detected a few times. A much larger clone lies one base from this, so it may be a read error. V is TRBV3-1 and J is TRBJ1-2; no firm D call. Germline V lookup: CDR1 LGHDT, CDR2 YNNKEL (reference sequence). The ends were cut back, 0 bases at V and 8 bases at J, with 7 bases in the middle. The CDR3 is 12 residues long. The CDR3 reads CASSQESWGYTF. The DNA of the CDR3 is TGTGCCAGCAGCCAAGAGAGTTGGGGCTACACCTTC. Full variable domain (rest looked up from reference TRBV3-1 and TRBJ1-2): DTAVSQTPKYLVTQMGNDKSIKCEQNLGHDTMYWYKQDSKKFLKIMFSYNNKELIINETVPNRFSPKSPDKAHLNLHINSLELGDSAVYFCASSQESWGYTFGSGTRLTVV.

The chain employs TRBV2 and TRBJ1-4; D gene ambiguous. The CDR3 has 12 amino acids. The germline V gene encodes CDR1 SNHLY and CDR2 FYNNEI. V lost 9 bases and J lost 5, with 10 bases in between. CDR3 DNA: TGTGCCAGTGGCAGTACAAATGAAAAACTGTTTTTT. Its translation: CASGSTNEKLFF.

This clonotype was counted a few times. The V and J genes are TRBV2 and TRBJ2-4; possibly TRBD2 for D (5 bases). Germline V gives CDR1 SNHLY, CDR2 FYNNEI. The CDR3 has 15 residues. The V end lost 1 base, the J end lost 1 base, and 8 bases lay between the germline ends. Written as DNA, the CDR3 is TGTGCCAGCAGTGAAGAGCGGCGGGCCAAAAACATTCAGTACTTC. The encoded protein is CASSEERRAKNIQYF.

V is TRBV19 and J is TRBJ2-1; 12 bases line up with TRBD2. Germline CDR1 LNHDA, CDR2 SQIVND (reference sequence). The CDR3 is made up of 15 amino acids. Trimming cost V 7 bases and J 2 bases; bases outside gene matches: 3. In DNA, the CDR3 is TGTGCCAGTACGGCTAGCGGGGGGGCCTACAATGAGCAGTTCTTC. Protein: CASTASGGAYNEQFF.

This clonotype was recorded at least ten times. The V call is TRBV7-2, the J call TRBJ2-7, with D uncertain. This CDR3 is 14 amino acids long. V was shortened by 5 bases and J by 2 bases, with 13 bases between the two germline ends. Germline V CDR1 and CDR2: SGHTA, FQGNSA. CDR3 nucleotide sequence: TGTGCCAGCAGCCCAGAGGCAGGCACCTACGAGCAGTACTTC. It specifies CASSPEAGTYEQYF.

The chain couples TRBV28 to TRBJ2-7; 7 nucleotides agree with TRBD2. The germline V gene has CDR1 MDHEN and CDR2 SYDVKM. This CDR3 has 13 residues. V trimming: 3 bases; J trimming: 3 bases; junction bases outside the gene matches: 2. The CDR3 loop reads CASSFQRGYEQYF. The DNA for the CDR3 is TGTGCCAGCAGTTTCCAGCGGGGCTACGAGCAGTACTTC. The full variable domain, with the rest looked up from reference TRBV28 and TRBJ2-7, is DVKVTQSSRYLVKRTGEKVFLECVQDMDHENMFWYRQDPGLGLRLIYFSYDVKMKEKGDIPEGYSVSREKKERFSLILESASTNQTSMYLCASSFQRGYEQYFGPGTRLTVT.

This clonotype has ten or more counts. CDR3 protein: CASSSPTMTDEQFF. CDR3 sequence (DNA): TGTGCCAGCAGTTCGCCGACCATGACCGATGAGCAGTTCTTC. V is TRBV28 and J is TRBJ2-1, with D hard to call. The CDR3 totals 14 residues. V lost 4 bases to trimming and J lost 8 bases, with 15 bases between them. Per the germline V gene, CDR1 is MDHEN and CDR2 is SYDVKM.

The sample holds a few counts of this clonotype. The chain employs TRBV5-6 and TRBJ1-2; a weak D match, TRBD1 (6 bases). The CDR3 sequence is 14 residues long. Germline V gene data show CDR1 as SGHDT and CDR2 as YYEEEE. V was shortened by 5 bases and J by 1 base, with 12 bases between the two germline ends. As DNA, the CDR3 is TGTGCCAGCAGTTCTGGACAGAATAACTATGGCTACACCTTC. Its protein is CASSSGQNNYGYTF.